These 21 T cell receptor beta chains were all obtained from the same sample, sequenced in a study of OX40 agonist ivuxolimab in advanced cancers. The repertoire was sequenced with immunoSEQ multiplex PCR; TCRdb's copy has only in-frame clones and lacks some. The table includes more than 20,000 clones, roughly 77% detected once. The starting material was CD4+ or CD8+ T cells sorted from blood, obtained in a trial of the OX40 agonist ivuxolimab. Source of these receptors: an adult with an advanced solid tumor such as melanoma, head and neck, liver or kidney cancer.

The CDR3 here is CASSIGQGGGETQYF. The CDR3 nucleotides are TGTGCCAGTAGTATAGGCCAGGGGGGAGGAGAGACCCAGTACTTC. This chain links TRBV19 with TRBJ2-5; maybe TRBD1 (7 bases). CDR3 size: 15 residues. CDR1 LNHDA and CDR2 SQIVND come from the germline V gene (reference sequence). V lost 1 base to trimming and J lost 4 bases, with 13 bases between them. The whole variable domain, remainder taken from reference TRBV19 and TRBJ2-5, is DGGITQSPKYLFRKEGQNVTLSCEQNLNHDAMYWYRQDPGQGLRLIYYSQIVNDFQKGDIAEGYSVSREKKESFPLTVTSAQKNPTAFYLCASSIGQGGGETQYFGPGTRLLVL.

The chain recombines TRBV2 with TRBJ1-2; D uncertain. The V end was cut by 1 base, the J end by 4 bases, with 7 bases between. CDR3 size: 13 residues. Germline CDR1 SNHLY, CDR2 FYNNEI. Written as DNA, the CDR3 is TGTGCCAGCAGTGAAGGACGCATCTATGGCTACACCTTC. Its protein product is CASSEGRIYGYTF.

This chain connects TRBV27 to TRBJ2-7; possibly TRBD1 or TRBD2 for D (5 bases each). V lost 6 bases and J lost 2, with 11 bases in between. There are 13 residues in the CDR3. The V gene's germline CDR1 is MNHEY and CDR2 SMNVEV (reference sequence). The CDR3 region is CASRGDLPYEQYF. Here the CDR3 DNA reads TGTGCCAGCAGGGGGGACCTACCCTACGAGCAGTACTTC.

This clone was detected a few times. The J gene is TRBJ2-1, the V gene TRBV20-1; D remains ambiguous. Trimming shortened V by 2 bases and J by 9 bases, and 8 bases separated the two germline ends. The CDR3 covers 11 residues. CDR1 is DFQATT and CDR2 is SNEGSKA in the germline V gene (reference sequence). The CDR3 sequence: CSARQAREQFF. The CDR3 region has the DNA TGCAGTGCTAGACAGGCTCGTGAGCAGTTCTTC.

This rearrangement joins TRBV14 to TRBJ1-1; D is unclear. From germline, CDR1 is SGHDN and CDR2 FVKESK. The germline V and J ends were trimmed by 0 bases and 0 bases, with 5 bases remaining between them. The length of the CDR3 is 14 residues. CDR3 sequence: CASSQERMNTEAFF. The CDR3 nucleotides read TGTGCCAGCAGCCAAGAACGGATGAACACTGAAGCTTTCTTT.

V usage is TRBV6-4 and J usage is TRBJ2-3, with TRBD1 matching 7 bases. The CDR3 loop spans 15 amino acids. CDR1 is MRHNA, CDR2 SNTAGT, per germline. J lost 1 base, V lost 2 bases, and 3 bases had no gene match. The CDR3 DNA sequence: TGTGCCAGCAGTGACCGAGGGACAGGCACAGATACGCAGTATTTT. Translated: CASSDRGTGTDTQYF.

The rearrangement uses TRBV30 and TRBJ1-3; weak D call: TRBD1 (6 bases). Per germline, CDR1 GTSNPN and CDR2 SVGIG (reference sequence). The CDR3 loop spans 12 amino acids. CDR3 region: CAQGNSGNTIYF. The CDR3 DNA sequence: TGTGCTCAGGGGAACTCTGGAAACACCATATATTTT.

The rearrangement links TRBV19 to TRBJ2-7; 12 nucleotides line up with TRBD2. The trim removed 5 bases at V and 9 bases at J, leaving 5 bases unmatched. The CDR3 extends over 13 amino acids. CDR1 and CDR2 (germline): LNHDA, SQIVND (reference sequence). CDR3 amino acids: CASSPGLAGRQYF. The CDR3 region has the DNA TGTGCCAGTAGTCCAGGACTAGCGGGGAGGCAGTACTTC.

CDR3 region: CASSRDSVNQPQHF. The CDR3 nucleotides are TGTGCCAGCAGCCGGGACAGCGTGAATCAGCCCCAGCATTTT. V usage is TRBV2 and J usage is TRBJ1-5; TRBD1 matches 7 bases. CDR1 SNHLY and CDR2 FYNNEI come from the germline V gene. J gave up 4 bases and V 6 bases, and 6 bases lay outside the gene matches. There are 14 residues in the CDR3. Full variable domain (missing parts from reference TRBV2 and TRBJ1-5): EPEVTQTPSHQVTQMGQEVILRCVPISNHLYFYWYRQILGQKVEFLVSFYNNEISEKSEIFDDQFSVERPDGSNFTLKIRSTKLEDSAMYFCASSRDSVNQPQHFGDGTRLSIL.

The rearrangement links TRBV10-3 to TRBJ1-2; D remains ambiguous. The CDR3 extends over 13 amino acids. V was shortened by 2 bases and J by 3 bases, with 7 bases between the two germline ends. The germline V gene has CDR1 ENHRY and CDR2 SYGVKD. The CDR3 DNA reads as TGTGCCATCAGTGAGAACGGGTACTATGGCTACACCTTC. This gives the protein CAISENGYYGYTF.

This rearrangement joins TRBV10-3 to TRBJ2-3; 12 positions agree with TRBD2. J lost 3 bases, V lost 4 bases, and 8 bases had no gene match. The germline gives CDR1 ENHRY, CDR2 SYGVKD. The CDR3 length is 17 residues. CDR3 loop: CAISALGTSGLTDTQYF. The DNA of the CDR3 is TGTGCCATCAGTGCTCTTGGGACTAGCGGGTTGACAGATACGCAGTATTTT.

The chain is built from TRBV5-6 and TRBJ1-2; D not resolved. The CDR3 runs 12 residues. The V gene lost 1 base and the J gene lost 6 bases, with 7 bases spanning the gap. Germline V gives CDR1 SGHDT, CDR2 YYEEEE. CDR3 amino acids: CASSLRWDGYTF. Written as DNA, the CDR3 is TGTGCCAGCAGCTTGAGATGGGATGGCTACACCTTC.

The rearrangement links TRBV4-1 to TRBJ1-5; D is uncertain. The CDR3 consists of 18 residues. Trimming stripped 2 bases from V and 4 bases from J, with 21 bases between. Germline-derived CDR1 and CDR2 are MGHRA and YSYEKL. The CDR3, as DNA: TGCGCCAGCAGCCAATTCCTACAGCAAAGGGTCATTAATCAGCCCCAGCATTTT. Translation: CASSQFLQQRVINQPQHF.

This rearrangement joins TRBV10-3 to TRBJ2-1; 7 nucleotides match TRBD1. V shed 10 bases and J 3 bases; nucleotides not matched to a gene: 6. This CDR3 is built from 13 residues. Per germline, CDR1 ENHRY and CDR2 SYGVKD. The CDR3 sequence is CASRQGLYNEQFF. CDR3 in DNA: TGTGCCAGTAGACAGGGTCTCTACAATGAGCAGTTCTTC.

The J gene is TRBJ1-2, the V gene TRBV28; weak D call: TRBD1 (6 bases). The CDR3 is 16 residues long. CDR1 MDHEN and CDR2 SYDVKM come from the germline V gene. The V and J ends lost 6 bases and 3 bases respectively, with 20 bases between them. The CDR3 loop reads CASRGQAAGAHYGYTF. Here the CDR3 DNA reads TGTGCCAGCAGGGGTCAGGCTGCAGGGGCTCACTATGGCTACACCTTC.

By share, this clone ranks as medium-sized (0.01 to 0.1%). V is TRBV10-3 and J is TRBJ1-2; D call uncertain. Trimming shortened V by 9 bases and J by 3 bases, and 11 bases separated the two germline ends. This CDR3 spans 12 amino acids. CDR1 is ENHRY, CDR2 SYGVKD, per germline. CDR3 nucleotide sequence: TGTGCCATTAACAGCATATACTATGGCTACACCTTC. Translation gives CAINSIYYGYTF.

The genes are TRBV19 and TRBJ2-5; 14 nucleotides line up with TRBD2. Unmatched junction bases numbered 7, after V lost 6 bases and J lost 4 bases. The germline gives CDR1 LNHDA, CDR2 SQIVND (reference sequence). This CDR3 is built from 16 residues. The CDR3 here is CASSPPTSGGAETQYF. For the CDR3, the DNA is TGTGCCAGTAGCCCTCCGACTAGCGGGGGGGCAGAGACCCAGTACTTC.

The V call is TRBV6-6, the J call TRBJ2-4; 11 nucleotides line up with TRBD2. This CDR3 comprises 16 residues. Trimming removed 6 bases from V and 3 bases from J; junction bases left unmatched: 7. CDR1 is MNHNY, CDR2 SVGAGI, per germline (reference sequence). CDR3 in amino acids: CASRGSSGGGKNIQYF. The CDR3 nucleotides are TGTGCCAGCAGAGGGAGTAGCGGGGGGGGCAAAAACATTCAGTACTTC.

The chain couples TRBV6-5 to TRBJ1-5, with D possibly matching TRBD1 (6 bases). The ends were cut back, 4 bases at V and 6 bases at J, with 13 bases in the middle. Germline V CDR1 and CDR2: MNHEY, SVGAGI. The CDR3 is 14 amino acids. The CDR3 loop reads CASSSSIGGQPQHF. CDR3 nucleotides: TGTGCCAGCAGTTCCAGTATAGGGGGTCAGCCCCAGCATTTT.

The chain links TRBV30 to TRBJ2-1, with no clear D. The CDR3 runs 11 residues. V lost 0 bases and J 9 bases, leaving 6 bases between the germline ends. The germline gives CDR1 GTSNPN, CDR2 SVGIG (reference sequence). The DNA of the CDR3 is TGTGCCTGGAGTGTACTGGTTGAGCAGTTCTTC. Its protein is CAWSVLVEQFF.

In its sample, this clone was seen once. The genes are TRBV4-3 and TRBJ1-3; D call uncertain. The CDR3 contains 13 residues. Germline values: CDR1 LGHNA, CDR2 YSLEER. V lost 6 bases and J 0 bases, leaving 6 bases between the germline ends. CDR3 sequence: CASSRNSGNTIYF. In nucleotides, the CDR3 is TGCGCCAGCAGTCGCAACTCTGGAAACACCATATATTTT.